What follows are 15 T cell receptor beta chains derived from one specimen sequenced in a study of graft-versus-host responses after intestinal transplantation. Their antigen targets remain unknown. Data came from immunoSEQ multiplex PCR; TCRdb stores just in-frame clones and leaves some out. The sample holds nearly 95,000 clones, about 92% seen once. The sequencing used unstimulated CD8+ T cells sorted from spleen or lymph node cells, collected before intestinal transplant. The receptors here all came from a human donor who received an intestinal transplant.

V gene TRBV27 combines with J gene TRBJ1-2; a weak D match, TRBD1 (6 bases). There are 12 residues in the CDR3. V lost 5 bases, J lost 8 bases, and 12 bases lay in between. CDR1 and CDR2 (germline): MNHEY, SMNVEV (reference sequence). CDR3 DNA: TGTGCCAGCAGTCAAGCTGGGGGCGGCTACACCTTC. It yields the protein CASSQAGGGYTF.

V and J are TRBV7-9 and TRBJ2-3; 7 nucleotides agree with TRBD1. Trimming cost V 1 base and J 2 bases; bases outside gene matches: 6. The CDR3 loop spans 16 amino acids. Germline V gives CDR1 SEHNR, CDR2 FQNEAQ (reference sequence). The CDR3 spells CASSLVLGQITDTQYF. Here the CDR3 DNA reads TGTGCCAGCAGCTTAGTCCTGGGACAGATCACAGATACGCAGTATTTT.

This chain links TRBV7-8 with TRBJ2-1, with TRBD1 matching over 8 bases. Germline CDR1 reads SGHVS; CDR2 reads FQNEAQ. This CDR3 comprises 18 residues. Unmatched junction bases numbered 12, after V lost 5 bases and J lost 0 bases. CDR3 nucleotides: TGTGCCAGCAGCGAGGACAGGGACGGCAGGGTCTCCTACAATGAGCAGTTCTTC. Translation: CASSEDRDGRVSYNEQFF. Full variable domain (rest looked up from reference TRBV7-8 and TRBJ2-1): GAGVSQSPRYKVAKRGQDVALRCDPISGHVSLFWYQQALGQGPEFLTYFQNEAQLDKSGLPSDRFFAERPEGSVSTLKIQRTQQEDSAVYLCASSEDRDGRVSYNEQFFGPGTRLTVL.

This CDR3 is CASNSNEQYF. CDR3 nucleotide sequence: TGTGCCAGCAACTCGAACGAGCAGTACTTC. V usage is TRBV2 and J usage is TRBJ2-7; D is ambiguous. Germline CDR1 and CDR2: SNHLY and FYNNEI. Trimming shortened V by 7 bases and J by 5 bases, and 6 bases separated the two germline ends. The CDR3 extends over 10 amino acids.

The chain employs TRBV27 and TRBJ2-7; 8 bases line up with TRBD2. Per germline, CDR1 MNHEY and CDR2 SMNVEV (reference sequence). This CDR3 contains 16 residues. With 6 bases clipped from V and 0 bases from J, the junction kept 10 bases outside the gene matches. The CDR3 DNA is TGTGCCAGCAGAGCCGGGGGGGACCACTACTCCTACGAGCAGTACTTC. Amino acids: CASRAGGDHYSYEQYF.

Here the CDR3 reads CSASEGGYTF. DNA of the CDR3: TGCAGTGCGAGTGAGGGTGGCTACACCTTC. The V and J genes are TRBV20-1 and TRBJ1-2; D gene ambiguous. Deletions cut 6 bases from V and 7 bases from J, with 9 bases between. CDR3 length equals 10 residues. Looked up from germline, CDR1 is DFQATT and CDR2 is SNEGSKA (reference sequence).

V and J are TRBV4-3 and TRBJ1-1, with TRBD1 matching 7 bases. The V gene end was trimmed by 1 base and the J gene end by 1 base; junction bases not matched to a gene: 6. Germline loops: CDR1 LGHNA, CDR2 YSLEER. This CDR3 region has 16 residues. CDR3: CASSQGRGVPNTEAFF. The CDR3 DNA sequence: TGCGCCAGCAGCCAAGGCAGGGGGGTCCCGAACACTGAAGCTTTCTTT.

V is TRBV7-8 and J is TRBJ1-4, with D tentatively TRBD1 (5 bases). The CDR3 extends over 14 amino acids. V lost 5 bases, J lost 5 bases, and 12 bases lay in between. CDR1 is SGHVS, CDR2 FQNEAQ, per germline. In nucleotides, the CDR3 is TGTGCCAGCAGCCCGACAGTGAGGAATGAAAAACTGTTTTTT. It codes for CASSPTVRNEKLFF.

As regards this clone: Compared with germline, one end of the junction differs, possibly owing to a read error. The sample contains more than one DNA sequence encoding this CDR3. The V and J genes are TRBV9 and TRBJ2-3; 9 bases are a match to TRBD2. Germline CDR1 reads SGDLS; CDR2 reads YYNGEE. The CDR3 loop spans 18 amino acids. DNA for the CDR3: TGTGCCAGCAGCGTAGCTACCGCTAGCGGGGCGAGCACAGATACGCAATATTTT. This gives the protein CASSVATASGASTDTQYF.

V and J are TRBV29-1 and TRBJ1-1; the match to TRBD1 covers 7 bases. Germline V gene lookup returns CDR1 SQVTM and CDR2 ANQGSEA. The trim removed 2 bases at V and 1 base at J, leaving 7 bases unmatched. The CDR3 consists of 15 residues. The CDR3 bases are TGCAGCGTTGAATACCACGGGACAGCGAACACTGAAGCTTTCTTT. This encodes CSVEYHGTANTEAFF.

A single count supports this clone. V usage is TRBV5-1 and J usage is TRBJ1-1; D not certain. V lost 0 bases, J lost 0 bases, and 6 bases lay in between. Germline loops: CDR1 SGHRS, CDR2 YFSETQ. The length of the CDR3 is 14 residues. The CDR3 nucleotides read TGCGCCAGCAGCTTGGGACAAATGAACACTGAAGCTTTCTTT. Translation gives CASSLGQMNTEAFF.

The rearrangement joins TRBV7-8 to TRBJ2-1, with a tentative D call TRBD2 (6 bases). This CDR3 contains 18 residues. Germline V gives CDR1 SGHVS, CDR2 FQNEAQ. Deletions cut 5 bases from V and 5 bases from J, with 25 bases between. This chain's CDR3 is CASSHPWWRTTNNNEQFF. CDR3 sequence (DNA): TGTGCCAGCAGCCATCCATGGTGGAGGACTACTAACAACAATGAGCAGTTCTTC.

The CDR3 sequence: CATSRGDSDYEQYF. The CDR3 bases are TGTGCCACCAGCAGAGGAGACAGCGACTACGAGCAGTACTTC. The J gene is TRBJ2-7, the V gene TRBV15, with D perhaps matching TRBD1 (5 bases). Germline CDR1 reads LNHNV; CDR2 reads YYDKDF (reference sequence). The length of the CDR3 is 14 residues. V gave up 1 base and J gave up 3 bases, with 10 bases separating them.

The chain couples TRBV7-9 to TRBJ2-1; TRBD2 matches at 7 bases. The CDR3 consists of 14 residues. CDR1 SEHNR and CDR2 FQNEAQ come from the germline V gene (reference sequence). V was clipped by 5 bases and J by 7 bases; unmatched bases: 8. CDR3 amino acids: CASSAPGLSNEQFF. CDR3 nucleotides: TGTGCCAGCAGCGCTCCGGGACTATCAAATGAGCAGTTCTTC. The full variable domain, its missing parts supplied by reference TRBV7-9 and TRBJ2-1, is DTGVSQNPRHKITKRGQNVTFRCDPISEHNRLYWYRQTLGQGPEFLTYFQNEAQLEKSRLLSDRFSAERPKGSFSTLEIQRTEQGDSAMYLCASSAPGLSNEQFFGPGTRLTVL.

The V call is TRBV27, the J call TRBJ2-1, with 9 positions matching TRBD2. The ends lost 5 bases at V and 7 bases at J; junction bases unmatched: 12. The CDR3 spans 16 residues. Germline CDR1 is MNHEY and CDR2 is SMNVEV (reference sequence). The DNA for the CDR3 is TGTGCCAGCAGTGGGGAAAGGTTCAGCGGGGGGAATGAGCAGTTCTTC. Amino acid sequence: CASSGERFSGGNEQFF.